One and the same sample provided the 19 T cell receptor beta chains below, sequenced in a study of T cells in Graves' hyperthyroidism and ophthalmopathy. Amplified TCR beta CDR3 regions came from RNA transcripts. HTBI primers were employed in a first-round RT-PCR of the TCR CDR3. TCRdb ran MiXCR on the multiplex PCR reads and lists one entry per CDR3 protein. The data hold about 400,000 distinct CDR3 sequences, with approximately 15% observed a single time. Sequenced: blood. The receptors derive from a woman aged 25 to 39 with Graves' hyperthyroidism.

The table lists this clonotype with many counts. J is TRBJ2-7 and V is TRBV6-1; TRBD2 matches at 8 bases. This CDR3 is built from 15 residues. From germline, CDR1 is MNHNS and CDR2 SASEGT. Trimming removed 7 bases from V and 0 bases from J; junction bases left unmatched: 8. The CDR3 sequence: CASTISGTYSYEQYF. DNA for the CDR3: TGTGCCAGCACCATTAGCGGGACGTACTCCTACGAGCAGTACTTC.

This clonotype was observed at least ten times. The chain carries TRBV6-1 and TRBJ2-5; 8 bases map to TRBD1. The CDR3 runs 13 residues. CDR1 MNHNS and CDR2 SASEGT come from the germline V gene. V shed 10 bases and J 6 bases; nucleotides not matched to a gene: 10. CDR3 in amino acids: CAISRGQGQTQYF. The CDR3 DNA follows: TGTGCCATCTCCCGAGGACAGGGCCAGACCCAGTACTTC.

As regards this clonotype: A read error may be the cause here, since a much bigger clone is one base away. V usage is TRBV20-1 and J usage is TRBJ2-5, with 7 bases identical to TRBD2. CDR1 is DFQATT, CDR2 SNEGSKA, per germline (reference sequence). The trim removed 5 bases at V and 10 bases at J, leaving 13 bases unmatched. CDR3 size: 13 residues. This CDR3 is CSASGPGPGGQYF. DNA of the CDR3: TGCAGTGCTTCAGGCCCGGGGCCGGGGGGCCAGTACTTC.

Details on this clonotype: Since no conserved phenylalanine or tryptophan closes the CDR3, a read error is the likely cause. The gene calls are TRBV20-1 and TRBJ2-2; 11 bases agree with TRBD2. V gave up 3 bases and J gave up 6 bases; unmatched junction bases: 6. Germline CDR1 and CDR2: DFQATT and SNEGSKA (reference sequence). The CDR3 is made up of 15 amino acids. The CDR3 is CSASPGTSGAGELFI. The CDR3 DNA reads TGCAGTGCTAGCCCCGGGACTAGCGGAGCCGGGGAGCTGTTTATT.

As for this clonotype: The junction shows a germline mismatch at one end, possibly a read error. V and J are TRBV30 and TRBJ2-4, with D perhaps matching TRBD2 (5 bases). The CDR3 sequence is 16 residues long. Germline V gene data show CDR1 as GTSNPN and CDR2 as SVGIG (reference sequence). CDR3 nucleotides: TGTGCCTGGAATGTAGGGCCACTTCTAGCCAAAAACATTCAGCACTTC. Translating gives CAWNVGPLLAKNIQHF.

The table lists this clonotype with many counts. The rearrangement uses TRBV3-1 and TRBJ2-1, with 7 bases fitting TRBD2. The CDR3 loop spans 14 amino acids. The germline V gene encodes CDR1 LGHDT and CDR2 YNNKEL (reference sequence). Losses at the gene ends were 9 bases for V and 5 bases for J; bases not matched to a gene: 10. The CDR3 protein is CASTGTNPHNEQFF. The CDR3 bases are TGTGCCAGTACCGGGACTAACCCCCACAATGAGCAGTTCTTC.

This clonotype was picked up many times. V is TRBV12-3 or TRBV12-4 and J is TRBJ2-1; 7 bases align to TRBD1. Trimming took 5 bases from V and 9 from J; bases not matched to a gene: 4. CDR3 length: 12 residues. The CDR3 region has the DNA TGTGCCAGCAGTCCACGACAGGGTGAGCAGTTCTTC. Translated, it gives CASSPRQGEQFF.

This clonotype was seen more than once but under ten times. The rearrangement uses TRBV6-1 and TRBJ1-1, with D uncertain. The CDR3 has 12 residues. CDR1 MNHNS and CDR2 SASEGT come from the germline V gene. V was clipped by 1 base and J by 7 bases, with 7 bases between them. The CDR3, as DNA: TGTGCCAGCAGTGAAGGTCTAGTTGAAGCTTTCTTT. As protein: CASSEGLVEAFF.

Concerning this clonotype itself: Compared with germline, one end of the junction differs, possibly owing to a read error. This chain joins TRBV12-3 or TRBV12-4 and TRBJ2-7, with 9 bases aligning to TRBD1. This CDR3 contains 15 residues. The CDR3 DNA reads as TGCGCCAGCAGCCATCCGGGACAGGGTATGGACGAGCAGTACTTC. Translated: CASSHPGQGMDEQYF.

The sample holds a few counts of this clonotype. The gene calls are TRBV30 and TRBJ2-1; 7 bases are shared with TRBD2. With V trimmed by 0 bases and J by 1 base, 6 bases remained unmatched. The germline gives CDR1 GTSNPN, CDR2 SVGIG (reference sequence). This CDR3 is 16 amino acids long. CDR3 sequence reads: CAWSVPAGLSYNEQFF. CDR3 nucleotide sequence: TGTGCCTGGAGTGTACCAGCGGGATTGTCCTACAATGAGCAGTTCTTC.

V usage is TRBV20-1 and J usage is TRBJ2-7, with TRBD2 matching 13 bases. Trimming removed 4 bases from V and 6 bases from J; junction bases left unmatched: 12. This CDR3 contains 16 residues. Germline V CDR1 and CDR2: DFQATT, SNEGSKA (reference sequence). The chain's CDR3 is CSATGATSGRAAEQYF. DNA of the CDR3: TGCAGTGCTACCGGGGCCACTAGCGGGAGGGCCGCCGAGCAGTACTTC.

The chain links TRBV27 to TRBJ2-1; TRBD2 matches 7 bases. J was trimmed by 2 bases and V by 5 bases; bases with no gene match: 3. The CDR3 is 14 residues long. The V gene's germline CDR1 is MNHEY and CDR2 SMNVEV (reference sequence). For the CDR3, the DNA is TGTGCCAGCAGTCCACTAGCGACCTACAATGAGCAGTTCTTC. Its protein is CASSPLATYNEQFF.

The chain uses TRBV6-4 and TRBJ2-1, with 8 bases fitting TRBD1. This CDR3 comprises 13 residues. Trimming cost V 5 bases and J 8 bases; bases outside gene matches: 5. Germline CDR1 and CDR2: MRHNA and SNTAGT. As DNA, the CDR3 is TGTGCCAGCAGTTCCGCAGGGGGCGATGAGCAGTTCTTC. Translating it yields CASSSAGGDEQFF.

Here the CDR3 reads CASSLWQGISGNTIYF. CDR3 nucleotide sequence: TGTGCCAGCAGTTTATGGCAGGGTATCTCTGGAAACACCATATATTTT. V and J are TRBV27 and TRBJ1-3; maybe TRBD1 (5 bases). CDR1 and CDR2 (germline): MNHEY, SMNVEV (reference sequence). V gave up 1 base and J gave up 0 bases, with 10 bases separating them. The CDR3 contains 16 residues.

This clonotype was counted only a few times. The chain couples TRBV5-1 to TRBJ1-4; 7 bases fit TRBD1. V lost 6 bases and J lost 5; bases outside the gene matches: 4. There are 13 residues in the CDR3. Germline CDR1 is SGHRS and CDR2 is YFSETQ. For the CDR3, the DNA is TGCGCCAGCAAGGCGACAGGGAATGAAAAACTGTTTTTT. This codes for CASKATGNEKLFF.

Here the CDR3 DNA reads TGCAGTGCCCCAGGGGCACTGAACACTGAAGCTTTCTTT. Protein product: CSAPGALNTEAFF. V and J are TRBV20-1 and TRBJ1-1; the D gene is possibly TRBD1 (6 bases). V lost 6 bases and J 0 bases, leaving 11 bases between the germline ends. The CDR3 consists of 13 residues. The germline gives CDR1 DFQATT, CDR2 SNEGSKA (reference sequence).

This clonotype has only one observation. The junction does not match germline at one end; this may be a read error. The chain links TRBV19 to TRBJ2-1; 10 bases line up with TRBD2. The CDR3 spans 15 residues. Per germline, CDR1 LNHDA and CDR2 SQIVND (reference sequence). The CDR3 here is CVSRGLAKVWDEQFF. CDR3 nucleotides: TGTGTCAGTAGGGGACTAGCGAAAGTTTGGGATGAGCAGTTCTTC.

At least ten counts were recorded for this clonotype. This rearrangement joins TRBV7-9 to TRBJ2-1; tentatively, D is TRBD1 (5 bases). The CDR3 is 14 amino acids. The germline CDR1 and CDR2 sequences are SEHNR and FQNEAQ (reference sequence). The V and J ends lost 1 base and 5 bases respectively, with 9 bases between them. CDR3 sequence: CASSLVGQDNEQFF. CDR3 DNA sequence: TGTGCCAGCAGCTTAGTCGGACAAGACAATGAGCAGTTCTTC.

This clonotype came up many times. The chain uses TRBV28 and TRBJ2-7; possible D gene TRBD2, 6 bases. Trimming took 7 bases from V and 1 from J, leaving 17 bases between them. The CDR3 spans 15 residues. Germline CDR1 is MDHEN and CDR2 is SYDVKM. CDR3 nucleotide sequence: TGTGCCAGCACCCTAAGACTAGGCCTTTCCTACGAGCAGTACTTC. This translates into CASTLRLGLSYEQYF.